A single sample gave rise to the 26 T cell receptor beta chains below, sequenced in a study of identical twins. Each CDR3 protein gets one entry after TCRdb re-called the 5' RACE reads with MiXCR. The sample includes about 150,000 distinct CDR3 sequences, around 3.5% of them seen just once. The source material was memory T cells sorted from blood. The receptors originated from a man aged 18-30 years in good health.

A remark on this clonotype: A single base separates this from a much larger clone, so it may be a read error. The V gene is TRBV6-1, the J gene TRBJ1-4; the D is unclear. The CDR3 contains 15 residues. Germline CDR1 and CDR2: MNHNS and SASEGT. Trimming shortened V by 1 base and J by 7 bases, and 13 bases separated the two germline ends. CDR3 region: CASSEDLGGREKLFF. The CDR3, as DNA: TGTGCCAGCAGTGAAGATTTGGGCGGCCGTGAAAAACTGTTTTTT.

In its sample, this clonotype was seen many times. V and J are TRBV10-3 and TRBJ1-6; 8 bases map to TRBD1. The V and J ends lost 7 bases and 9 bases, in that order; junction bases with no gene match: 8. This CDR3 contains 14 residues. Germline assignment: CDR1 ENHRY and CDR2 SYGVKD. CDR3 nucleotide sequence: TGTGCCATCAACGACGACAGGGGCGGTTCACCCCTCCACTTT. Protein product: CAINDDRGGSPLHF.

Concerning this clonotype: A much larger clone is a single base away; this may be a read error. No conserved phenylalanine or tryptophan is present at the end of the CDR3, so a read error is the likely explanation. The V and J genes are TRBV27 and TRBJ2-3; the D is unclear. CDR1 MNHEY and CDR2 SMNVEV come from the germline V gene (reference sequence). Trimming removed 2 bases from V and 1 base from J, with 13 bases in between. The CDR3 has 16 amino acids. The chain's CDR3 is CASSLEVRQGTDTQYS. DNA for the CDR3: TGTGCCAGCAGTTTAGAGGTCCGGCAGGGCACAGATACGCAGTATTCT.

This clonotype was seen repeatedly, ten times or more. The V call is TRBV7-3, the J call TRBJ2-7; TRBD2 might be the D (6 bases). The germline V gene encodes CDR1 SGHTA and CDR2 FQGTGA. Trimming took off 0 bases at V and 4 bases at J, with 7 bases between the two ends. CDR3 length equals 13 residues. The CDR3 reads CASSLTGGYEQYF. CDR3 bases: TGTGCCAGCAGCTTAACGGGGGGTTACGAGCAGTACTTC.

This clonotype occurred many times. The rearrangement uses TRBV12-3 or TRBV12-4 and TRBJ1-6, with 8 bases matching TRBD1. The CDR3 spans 15 residues. Trimming removed 4 bases from V and 14 bases from J; junction bases left unmatched: 13. DNA of the CDR3: TGTGCCAGCAGTTATATCCGGGACAGGTCTAATTCCCTCCACTTT. Translation: CASSYIRDRSNSLHF.

This clonotype occurred many times. V and J are TRBV30 and TRBJ1-2, with D unresolved. CDR3 length: 13 residues. Deletions cut 0 bases from V and 5 bases from J, with 10 bases between. Germline V gene lookup returns CDR1 GTSNPN and CDR2 SVGIG (reference sequence). The CDR3 DNA sequence: TGTGCCTGGAGTGTACGGAAGGGTTATGGCTACACCTTC. Translating gives CAWSVRKGYGYTF.

There are many counts of this clonotype. The rearrangement joins TRBV2 to TRBJ1-1; D gene uncertain. Germline values: CDR1 SNHLY, CDR2 FYNNEI. Between the trimmed V and J ends, which lost 5 bases and 7 bases, there was a span of 8 bases. CDR3 size: 11 residues. The CDR3 here is CASSPRGEAFF. The DNA of the CDR3 is TGTGCCAGCAGTCCCCGGGGTGAAGCTTTCTTT.

This clonotype was recorded many times. The rearrangement links TRBV6-5 to TRBJ2-2, with 8 bases that match TRBD1. With 2 bases clipped from V and 6 bases from J, the junction kept 5 bases outside the gene matches. The CDR3 totals 15 residues. Germline values: CDR1 MNHEY, CDR2 SVGAGI. The CDR3 sequence: CASSYTGQGSGELFF. DNA for the CDR3: TGTGCCAGCAGTTACACAGGACAGGGTTCCGGGGAGCTGTTTTTT.

This clonotype was seen many times. The rearrangement joins TRBV5-1 to TRBJ2-2; no reliable D call. The CDR3 is 13 residues long. V shed 4 bases and J shed 5 bases, with 9 bases lying between them. Germline V CDR1 and CDR2: SGHRS, YFSETQ. The CDR3 region has the DNA TGCGCCAGCAGCCCTGGGTTGACCGGGGAGCTGTTTTTT. Translated: CASSPGLTGELFF.

This clonotype appeared many times. The chain couples TRBV11-2 to TRBJ1-4, with D perhaps matching TRBD1 (5 bases). The CDR3 is 18 amino acids. Germline assignment: CDR1 SGHAT and CDR2 FQNNGV. The ends were cut back, 5 bases at V and 0 bases at J, with 19 bases in the middle. The CDR3 region is CASSARGPTLATNEKLFF. The CDR3 DNA sequence: TGTGCCAGCAGCGCCCGGGGACCGACACTAGCAACTAATGAAAAACTGTTTTTT.

At least ten counts were recorded for this clonotype. The junction departs from the called germline gene at one end, perhaps through a read error. J is TRBJ2-5 and V is TRBV5-1; tentative D call: TRBD2 (5 bases). The germline gives CDR1 SGHRS, CDR2 YFSETQ. This CDR3 has 13 residues. CDR3 amino acids: CASSSGSREIQYF. The CDR3, as DNA: TGCGCCAGCAGCTCGGGATCCCGAGAGATCCAGTACTTC.

This clonotype has a count of ten or more. The genes are TRBV27 and TRBJ2-7; a weak D match, TRBD1 (6 bases). CDR1 and CDR2 (germline): MNHEY, SMNVEV (reference sequence). V lost 8 bases and J 11 bases, leaving 22 bases between the germline ends. The CDR3 is 13 residues long. The CDR3 loop is CASALQGAGDEYF. CDR3 sequence (DNA): TGTGCCAGCGCACTTCAAGGGGCAGGGGACGAGTACTTC.

This clonotype was observed many times. The chain recombines TRBV10-3 with TRBJ1-1; weak D call: TRBD1 (5 bases). This CDR3 has 13 amino acids. The germline gives CDR1 ENHRY, CDR2 SYGVKD. Trimming took 8 bases from V and 10 from J, leaving 20 bases between them. CDR3 protein: CAISSGAPDSAFF. The CDR3, as DNA: TGTGCCATCTCGTCCGGGGCCCCCGACTCAGCTTTCTTT.

This clonotype came up many times. The chain combines TRBV7-2 with TRBJ2-1; no clear D gene. V was trimmed by 1 base and J by 1 base, leaving 2 bases between them. This CDR3 spans 13 amino acids. CDR1 is SGHTA and CDR2 is FQGNSA in the germline V gene. The CDR3 DNA reads TGTGCCAGCAGCTTAGGGTCCTACAATGAGCAGTTCTTC. It is translated as CASSLGSYNEQFF.

This clonotype was detected many times. The V call is TRBV5-5, the J call TRBJ1-1, with D possibly being TRBD1 (6 bases). The ends were cut back, 2 bases at V and 9 bases at J, with 14 bases in the middle. Germline V gene sequence: CDR1 SGHKS, CDR2 YYEKEE (reference sequence). CDR3 length equals 13 residues. The CDR3 DNA sequence: TGTGCCAGCAGCTTCACGCCGGGGGCCAAAGCTTTCTTT. Protein sequence: CASSFTPGAKAFF.

This clonotype was detected ten times or more. CDR3: CASSLVGGRVTNEKLFF. The CDR3 nucleotides are TGTGCCAGCAGCTTAGTCGGGGGGCGCGTTACTAATGAAAAACTGTTTTTT. The rearrangement uses TRBV7-6 and TRBJ1-4, with D perhaps matching TRBD1 (6 bases). This CDR3 contains 17 residues. Per germline, CDR1 SGHVS and CDR2 FNYEAQ. Trimming pared 1 base from V and 2 bases from J, leaving 14 bases between. The variable domain in full, completed from reference TRBV7-6 and TRBJ1-4, reads GAGVSQSPRYKVTKRGQDVALRCDPISGHVSLYWYRQALGQGPEFLTYFNYEAQQDKSGLPNDRFSAERPEGSISTLTIQRTEQRDSAMYRCASSLVGGRVTNEKLFFGSGTQLSVL.

This clonotype showed up many times. The chain combines TRBV12-3 or TRBV12-4 with TRBJ2-2; D possibly matches TRBD1 or TRBD2 (5 bases each). The germline V and J ends were trimmed by 5 bases and 4 bases, with 23 bases remaining between them. This CDR3 region has 18 residues. This CDR3 is CASSPQKLGIQVTGELFF. CDR3 nucleotides: TGTGCCAGCAGTCCCCAGAAACTAGGCATACAGGTCACCGGGGAGCTGTTTTTT.

This clonotype was seen many times. The J gene is TRBJ2-3, the V gene TRBV24-1; 9 bases map to TRBD2. The CDR3 runs 18 residues. Germline V gene data show CDR1 as KGHDR and CDR2 as SFDVKD. The V gene end was trimmed by 3 bases and the J gene end by 3 bases; junction bases not matched to a gene: 12. The DNA for the CDR3 is TGTGCCACCAGTGATCAAACCTGGAGTAGCGGGAGTACAGATACGCAGTATTTT. This codes for CATSDQTWSSGSTDTQYF.

This clonotype was seen at least ten times. The V gene is TRBV10-2, the J gene TRBJ2-4; TRBD1 agrees at 8 bases. Looked up from germline, CDR1 is WSHSY and CDR2 is SAAADI. This CDR3 has 17 residues. J gave up 6 bases and V 4 bases, and 14 bases lay outside the gene matches. The DNA of the CDR3 is TGCGCCAGCAGTGGGGGATGGGCAGGGGGCGGAGGAAACATTCAGTACTTC. Translating gives CASSGGWAGGGGNIQYF.

The chain combines TRBV19 with TRBJ2-1; 15 nucleotides agree with TRBD2. Germline trimming cut 4 bases from V and 6 bases from J; bases unmatched to any gene: 4. Germline CDR1 and CDR2: LNHDA and SQIVND (reference sequence). The CDR3 runs 16 residues. The CDR3 here is CASSRTSGRAGNEQFF. In nucleotides, the CDR3 is TGTGCCAGTAGTAGGACTAGCGGGAGGGCCGGCAATGAGCAGTTCTTC.

This clonotype was detected a few times. The chain combines TRBV20-1 with TRBJ2-7, with 14 positions matching TRBD2. Germline CDR1 and CDR2: DFQATT and SNEGSKA (reference sequence). The junction had 13 bases not matched to a gene; V was cut back by 5 bases and J by 4 bases. The CDR3 contains 17 residues. DNA for the CDR3: TGCAGTGCTCCCATGGGGACTAGCGGGAGAAACGCTTACGAGCAGTACTTC. Encoded protein: CSAPMGTSGRNAYEQYF.

The table lists this clonotype with many counts. This chain joins TRBV20-1 and TRBJ1-6, with a possible D match to TRBD1 (6 bases). Germline V gene sequence: CDR1 DFQATT, CDR2 SNEGSKA (reference sequence). This CDR3 is 15 amino acids long. The V end was cut by 5 bases, the J end by 11 bases, with 22 bases between. CDR3 residues: CSALGQRGLTPPLHF. Written as DNA, the CDR3 is TGCAGTGCTCTCGGACAGCGGGGACTAACTCCACCCCTCCACTTT.

This clonotype appeared many times. This sequence joins TRBV3-1 and TRBJ2-3; 8 bases are a match to TRBD2. Per the germline V gene, CDR1 is LGHDT and CDR2 is YNNKEL (reference sequence). Germline trimming cut 2 bases from V and 4 bases from J; bases unmatched to any gene: 11. This CDR3 contains 17 residues. The CDR3 loop reads CASSQLVSGTKPDTQYF. The CDR3, as DNA: TGTGCCAGCAGCCAACTAGTTAGCGGGACCAAGCCAGATACGCAGTATTTT.

This clonotype was seen many times. V and J are TRBV7-2 and TRBJ1-2; no clear D. CDR1 and CDR2 (germline): SGHTA, FQGNSA. CDR3 length: 13 amino acids. Trimming removed 5 bases from V and 2 bases from J, with 9 bases in between. Here the CDR3 DNA reads TGTGCCAGCAGCCGTGGACGCAACTATGGCTACACCTTC. Translated: CASSRGRNYGYTF.

This clonotype was counted ten times or more. This chain uses TRBV12-3 or TRBV12-4 with TRBJ2-1; 8 bases map to TRBD2. The junction had 16 bases not matched to a gene; V was cut back by 8 bases and J by 10 bases. This CDR3 region has 15 residues. Here the CDR3 DNA reads TGTGCCAGCCGCTTCTCCGAGAGGGGCGGGAGGGAGCAGTTCTTC. Amino acids: CASRFSERGGREQFF.

The table lists this clonotype with many counts. The V call is TRBV10-3, the J call TRBJ2-2, with TRBD2 identical over 12 bases. Germline loops: CDR1 ENHRY, CDR2 SYGVKD. J was trimmed by 0 bases and V by 5 bases; bases with no gene match: 4. The CDR3 sequence is 17 residues long. CDR3 nucleotide sequence: TGTGCCATCAGTCCAGGACTAGCGGGGTCGAACACCGGGGAGCTGTTTTTT. This codes for CAISPGLAGSNTGELFF.